Sequencing of this T cell receptor (beta chain) was carried out in a study of cytomegalovirus exposure and HLA in healthy donors (dated by TCRdb to 2016 to 2017). General notes on the study: According to an earlier analysis of around 600 of the donors, 150 million to 200 million T cells yielded 120 million or so unique TCR beta sequences and more than 250 Gb of sequence data. Of the roughly 390 genotyped donors, approximately 81% were placed in the genetic ancestry cluster associated with self-reported Caucasian donors. The study combined high-throughput TCR immunosequencing, statistical association of individual TCRs with disease status, and machine learning to predict cytomegalovirus infection status. Genome-wide SNP genotypes for about 65% of the 666 donors were used in a later genetic analysis, which treated that subset as a discovery cohort. The study used immunosequencing to profile the T cell repertoires of 666 subjects and linked those repertoires to cytomegalovirus serostatus. Rather than drawing on any new phenotypic data, the later analysis identified candidate immune exposures from TCR beta sequences and the way those sequences occurred across donors. All discovery cohort repertoires had been generated using a single sequencing platform. Donor age, sex, ethnicity and CMV serostatus were compiled alongside the repertoire data. An early release covering roughly 600 HLA-typed donors comprised about 310 gigabases of sequencing data and about 90 million unique TCR sequences. The study aimed to test whether cataloging public T cell receptors could reveal signatures of past pathogen exposure. A separate validation cohort of over a hundred different subjects was used in addition to the 666-subject first cohort. About 5 DR-DQ haplotypes were handled as single units for association and clustering, since linkage in the cohort was strong. The number of donors typed differed by locus, with about 629-640 for A, B, C, DRB1 and DQB1, around 560 for DQA1, 600 to 610 for DPA1, and some 450 for DPB1. To decide whether each TCR beta V gene segment behaved as functional or pseudogenic, an earlier analysis of some 570 of the donors relied on high-throughput TCR beta sequencing. Class I and class II HLA loci were covered by the typing at four-digit resolution. In a later analysis, previously published TCR beta repertoires from about 640 donors were re-analyzed and high-resolution HLA genotyping was added so that TCR occurrence patterns could be studied. Across some 400 genotyped donors of the cohort, an average of about 240,000 unique TCR beta nucleotide sequences per donor were sequenced, and 15% to 20% of those sequences were non-productive. Points the paper makes about the study in general: In an earlier analysis of around 600 of the donors, most TCR beta V segments were observed in productive rearrangements about 87% or about 30% of the time, broadly matching IMGT annotations. Presence/absence analyses assumed roughly uniform sequencing depth across donors, an assumption that may not hold. Some IMGT-functional V segments, including TRBV6-2 and TRBV6-3, could not be distinguished by the 87-base-pair reads and were therefore excluded. Because HLA typing was unavailable for some donors at each locus, only the typed subset was used in association tests. The cohort was sequenced for TCR beta chains only, and without alpha or paired-chain data the features that could be detected were limited. Most TCR sequences were seen in very few donors, while some public TCRs were found in many individuals. A later genetic analysis reported fewer N-insertions in productive TCRs among donors in an Asian-associated ancestry cluster than the roughly 650-donor mean. The authors suggested that the approach could potentially be generalized to other disease states and immunological phenotypes. In a later analysis, the rate of TCR association differed among HLA loci, with DRB1 alleles having the most associated TCRs and HLA-C alleles having the fewest. A further reported finding was that TCR beta sequences accurately predicted the HLA-A and HLA-B alleles for most subjects in the first cohort. In a later analysis, several top co-occurrence clusters were reported to appear linked to parvovirus B19, influenza, CMV and Epstein-Barr virus. The classifier was reported to diagnose cytomegalovirus status with high specificity and sensitivity in both the original and validation cohorts. A group of highly shared sequence variants was considered likely to be a technical artifact of the sequencing pipeline. Linkage disequilibrium might explain the correlated functional status among segregating V segments, but an unknown experimental factor could not be excluded. According to a later analysis, most CMV-associated TCR beta chains appeared to be HLA-restricted, and the HLA associations seemed to be driven largely by CMV exposure. Because counts were too low, approximately 18 rarely observed V segments, including chromosome 9 orphons, were excluded from the earlier analysis of under 650 of the donors. In a later genetic analysis, a missense DCLRE1C variant was associated with V-gene and J-gene trimming of TCR beta chains, and the association was replicated in an independent cohort. The study gave a list of more than 150 TCR beta chains associated with cytomegalovirus. When HLA alleles, especially DR and DQ, strongly co-occurred, TCR associations were difficult to assign to individual alleles. Specific HLA alleles were associated with 18,000 or so TCR beta sequences at a false discovery rate of 0.05 in a later analysis. For the cohort, immune exposure information was limited to CMV serostatus. Three of the identified cytomegalovirus-associated TCR beta chains were confirmed in vitro to be specific for cytomegalovirus antigens. In a later analysis, HLA-associated TCR beta chains showed more clonal expansion and lower generation probabilities than non-associated chains that were equally common.

The cohort was made up of approximately 670 healthy bone marrow donors. At the time of sampling, every cohort member was nominally healthy, though immune exposures that went unrecorded were likely present. The donor was CMV seropositive and was included in the group of 290 or so seropositive cohort members. Every donor gave a peripheral blood sample, and the peripheral blood mononuclear cells from that sample were used for TCR beta sequencing. The Qiagen DNeasy Blood Extraction Kit was used to extract genomic DNA from the blood cell samples. Points on this clone: Its antigen remains unidentified. No quality values exist for individual bases; no much larger clone is one base distant.

Library preparation employed the immunoSEQ multiplex PCR assay. The multiplex PCR relied on a mix of 60 forward primers for TCR Vbeta segments and 13 reverse primers for TCR Jbeta segments. The CDR3 region of rearranged TCR beta genes was amplified from genomic DNA by a multiplex PCR assay. The Illumina HiSeq System was used to sequence the amplified TCR beta libraries as 87-base-pair reads. Turning to the authors' computational methods: Across the 670 or so repertoires, a later analysis counted 60 million to 90 million unique TCR beta chains, roughly 11 million of which were shared by at least two donors. Raw reads were error-corrected and collapsed into unique sequences with a nearest-neighbor algorithm that merged closely related sequences to remove PCR and sequencing errors. V, D and J gene segments were assigned by aligning CDR3 sequences to IMGT reference sequences. For a sequence to be retained, a match of at least six nucleotides to both a V gene segment and a J gene segment was required. Rearrangements were classified as productive when the CDR3 lacked stop codons and remained in frame with V and J, and all other rearrangements were classified as non-productive. CDR3 was defined by IMGT convention, running from the second conserved V-encoded cysteine to the conserved J-encoded phenylalanine. The earlier analysis of roughly 590 of the donors excluded sequences that lacked an unambiguous match to a single V gene segment. In an earlier analysis of 587 of the donors, V segments were called functional above 56.7% productive rearrangements and were called segregating when the between-donor standard deviation exceeded 5%. A statistical classification framework was developed to diagnose cytomegalovirus status using the catalog of TCR beta chain sequences. V and J gene assignment, in a later analysis, came from comparing TCR nucleotide sequences with IMGT/GENE-DB human TR gene sequences. A later analysis assigned CDR3 sequences and most-parsimonious VDJ recombination scenarios with the TCRdist pipeline. A later analysis defined each TCR beta chain by its CDR3 amino acid sequence plus V-gene family, and excluded reads lacking a unique V-gene family. In a later analysis, 500 to 700 highly shared, low-generation-probability nucleotide sequences were removed to address suspected cross-contamination and a sequencing artifact. For each public chain, a later analysis derived a clonal expansion index from normalized ranks of inferred template counts within each repertoire. In a later analysis, generation probabilities were computed using a VDJ recombination model fitted to out-of-frame rearrangements, and the results were checked against IGoR. Hypergeometric tests were used in a later analysis to score TCR-TCR, TCR-HLA and TCR-CMV co-occurrence, with a repertoire-size bias correction applied to the TCR pairs. To estimate false discovery rates, a later analysis permuted the HLA or CMV assignments 20 times. In a later analysis, co-occurring TCRs were grouped using DBSCAN, with TCRdist sequence similarity added in when clustering inside HLA-allele-positive subsets. Co-occurrence clustering excluded repertoires with fewer than 30,000 or more than 120,000 public chains, plus five with anomalous nucleotide sharing. TCRdb retrieved this table from immuneACCESS and kept in-frame rearrangements only. Not all clones are present; in checked studies, unresolved V genes account for under half, and no reason is known for the remainder. That table supplies the V and J calls and clone size; D and trimming were determined from the DNA. This sample has 100,000 to 130,000 clones in its table, and about 74% of those were observed once. 14% of the sample lies in the top ten.

V drops 0 bases and J drops 9 bases, leaving 9 bases in between. The CDR3 numbers 13 residues from cysteine through phenylalanine. Solely the CDR3 DNA is kept, with 39 bases framed from the first base. The germline V gene provides CDR1 SGHRS and CDR2 YFSETQ. The rearrangement joined TRBV5-1 to TRBJ2-2; no confident D gene assignment can be made. The sequence was collected from a woman aged 40 to 49 in good health and CMV-seropositive. Sequencing was performed on PBMCs. The CDR3 region: CASSLDTDRELFF. The nucleotide sequence is TGCGCCAGCAGCTTGGATACAGACCGGGAGCTGTTTTTT.